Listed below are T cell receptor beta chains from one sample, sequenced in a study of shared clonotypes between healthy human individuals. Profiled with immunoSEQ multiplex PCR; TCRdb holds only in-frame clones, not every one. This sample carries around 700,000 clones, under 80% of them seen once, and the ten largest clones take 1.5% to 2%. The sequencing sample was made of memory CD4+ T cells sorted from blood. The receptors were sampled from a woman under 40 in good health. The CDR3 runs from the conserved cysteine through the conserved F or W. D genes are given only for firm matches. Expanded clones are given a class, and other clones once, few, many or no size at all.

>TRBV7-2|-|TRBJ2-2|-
TGTGCCCGCCCAACGCCGGGACAATACACCGGGGAGCTGTTTTTT
CARPTPGQYTGELFF
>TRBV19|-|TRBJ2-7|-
TGTGCCAGTTGTGAGGGGTCAGAGAGCTCCTACGAGCAGTACTTC
CASCEGSESSYEQYF
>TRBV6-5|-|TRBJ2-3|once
TGTGCCAGCCACCCTGAGGGGCGAGGGGATACGCAGTATTTT
CASHPEGRGDTQYF
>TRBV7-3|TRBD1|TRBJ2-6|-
TGTGCCAGCAGCCGCGGGACAGGAACTGGGGCCAACGTCCTGACTTTC
CASSRGTGTGANVLTF
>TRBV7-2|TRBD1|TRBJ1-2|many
TGTGCCAGCAGCTTCCAACGGGACAGGGAGTACACCTTC
CASSFQRDREYTF
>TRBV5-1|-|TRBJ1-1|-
TGCGCCAGCAGTCGTGGGACGGAGAACACTGAAGCTTTCTTT
CASSRGTENTEAFF
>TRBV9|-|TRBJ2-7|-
TGTGCCAGCAGCGAACAATACACTAGCACCGAGCAGTACTTC
CASSEQYTSTEQYF
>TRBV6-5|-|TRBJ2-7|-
TGTGCCAGCAGGCAACGGGCAGGGAGCTCCTACGAGCAGTACTTC
CASRQRAGSSYEQYF
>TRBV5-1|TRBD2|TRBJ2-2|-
TGCGCCAGCAGCCCCGCCAGCGGGAGTCTCACCGGGGAGCTGTTTTTT
CASSPASGSLTGELFF
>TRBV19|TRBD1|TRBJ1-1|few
TGTGCCAGTAGAACAGGGGGCGCAGGCACTGAAGCTTTCTTT
CASRTGGAGTEAFF
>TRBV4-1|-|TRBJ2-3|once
TGCGCCAGCAGCCCCCGTGTAGTAACAGATACGCAGTATTTT
CASSPRVVTDTQYF
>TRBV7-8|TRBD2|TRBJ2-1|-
TGTGCCAGCAGCTTAGTTAGGCTAGCGGTGTACAATGAGCAGTTCTTC
CASSLVRLAVYNEQFF
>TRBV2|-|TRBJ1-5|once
TGTGCCAGCAGTGAAACGGCCGAAGATCAGCCCCAGCATTTT
CASSETAEDQPQHF
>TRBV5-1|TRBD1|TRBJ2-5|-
TGCGCCAGCAGCCCCTCGGACAGGCAAGAGACCCAGTACTTC
CASSPSDRQETQYF
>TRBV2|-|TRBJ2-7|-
TGTGCCAGCAGTGCACAGGGAACGTCTCGGGAGCAGTACTTC
CASSAQGTSREQYF
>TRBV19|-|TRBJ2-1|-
TGTGCCACGCATTCGGGCTCGGTTTACAATGAGCAGTTCTTC
CATHSGSVYNEQFF
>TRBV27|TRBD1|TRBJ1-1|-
TGTGCCAGCACCCCTGACAGGGGGGGAACTGAAGCTTTCTTT
CASTPDRGGTEAFF
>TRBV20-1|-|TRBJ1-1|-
TGCAGTGCTAGAGGACAGACTGAAGCTTTCTTT
CSARGQTEAFF
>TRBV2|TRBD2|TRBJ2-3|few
TGTGCCAGCACAGGGACTAGCGGGATAGGGACGCAGTATTTT
CASTGTSGIGTQYF
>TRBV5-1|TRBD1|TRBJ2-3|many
TGCGCCAGCAGCCTAGCCCTGGCGGACAGGGAGACAGATACGCAGTATTTT
CASSLALADRETDTQYF
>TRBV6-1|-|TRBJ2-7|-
TGTGCCAGCAGGGGACTGGAGTACGAGCAGTACTTC
CASRGLEYEQYF
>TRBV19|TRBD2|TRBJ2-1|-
TGTGCCAGTAGTATTCTGACTAGCGGGAGGTTTTACAATGAGCAGTTCTTC
CASSILTSGRFYNEQFF
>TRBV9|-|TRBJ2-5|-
TGTGCCAGCAGCACCAGGGTTGGGGAGACCCAGTACTTC
CASSTRVGETQYF
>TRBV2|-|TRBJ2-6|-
TGTGCCAGCAGTCACAGGAGCTCTGGGGCCAACGTCCTGACTTTC
CASSHRSSGANVLTF
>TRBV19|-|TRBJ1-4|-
TGTGCCAGTACGGGACTCCAATGGGAAAAACTGTTTTTT
CASTGLQWEKLFF
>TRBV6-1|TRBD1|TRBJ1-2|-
TGTGCCAGCTTTTCAGGGGGACAGTTTAACTATGGCTACACCTTC
CASFSGGQFNYGYTF
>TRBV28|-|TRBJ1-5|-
TGTGCCAGCAGTTCGACGGGGCCCCAGCATTTT
CASSSTGPQHF